This T cell receptor beta chain was obtained from a study of OX40 agonist ivuxolimab in advanced cancers. Across the study: An agonistic human IgG2 monoclonal antibody against OX40 (CD134) was given. Two patients with cutaneous melanoma and one with hepatocellular carcinoma, three in total, showed partial responses. Regarding the study as a whole: At 0.1 to 3.0 mg/kg and by week 6, CD4+ and CD8+ T cells in the blood had expanded clonally.

Only one count was recorded for this clone. Its matching antigen is unknown. This CDR3 is 14 amino acids long. Looked up from germline, CDR1 is MNHNS and CDR2 is SASEGT. The germline V and J ends were trimmed by 3 bases and 2 bases, with 11 bases remaining between them. Profiled with immunoSEQ multiplex PCR; TCRdb holds only in-frame clones, not every one. Here the sample spans some 50,000 clones, under 90% being singletons. This clonotype was obtained from an adult with an advanced solid tumor such as melanoma, head and neck, liver or kidney cancer. The V call is TRBV6-1, the J call TRBJ2-7; weak D call: TRBD1 (5 bases). The specimen comprised CD4+ or CD8+ T cells sorted from blood, sampled in a trial of the OX40 agonist ivuxolimab. DNA of the CDR3: TGTGCCAGCAGTGAGTCAGGGCAAACCTACGAGCAGTACGTC. Protein product: CASSESGQTYEQYV.